The present T cell receptor (beta chain) was sequenced within a study of vaccination and CD4 T cells after COVID-19. As to time point: late sampling 161 to 241 days after vaccination in a few convalescent patients. Indicated treatment: roughly 11-day PBMC culture with coronavirus spike peptide pools or control peptides (ViraFEST assay). ViraFEST enlarged antigen-specific T cell populations with peptide pools and afterwards sequenced TCRs. The CDR3 is 19 residues long. The ends lost 1 base at V and 7 bases at J; junction bases unmatched: 16. Per the germline V gene, CDR1 is SGHTA and CDR2 is FQGNSA. A few counts support this clonotype. What it recognizes is unknown. The Oncomine TCR Beta short-read assay was applied to DNA of cultured CD4+ T cells. TCRdb ran MiXCR on the PCR reads and lists one entry per CDR3 protein. The data hold approximately 17,000 distinct CDR3 sequences, with about 50% observed a single time.

The source was CD4+ T cells from blood, cultured in vitro, collected about 7 months after SARS-CoV-2 vaccination. This rearrangement joins TRBV7-2 to TRBJ2-1, with 10 bases matching TRBD2. The clonotype originates from a human donor who had recovered from COVID-19. As DNA, the CDR3 is TGTGCCAGCAGCTTAGTGAGGGGGGTAGGTAGCGGGAGGTGGAATGAGCAGTTCTTC. This translates into CASSLVRGVGSGRWNEQFF.